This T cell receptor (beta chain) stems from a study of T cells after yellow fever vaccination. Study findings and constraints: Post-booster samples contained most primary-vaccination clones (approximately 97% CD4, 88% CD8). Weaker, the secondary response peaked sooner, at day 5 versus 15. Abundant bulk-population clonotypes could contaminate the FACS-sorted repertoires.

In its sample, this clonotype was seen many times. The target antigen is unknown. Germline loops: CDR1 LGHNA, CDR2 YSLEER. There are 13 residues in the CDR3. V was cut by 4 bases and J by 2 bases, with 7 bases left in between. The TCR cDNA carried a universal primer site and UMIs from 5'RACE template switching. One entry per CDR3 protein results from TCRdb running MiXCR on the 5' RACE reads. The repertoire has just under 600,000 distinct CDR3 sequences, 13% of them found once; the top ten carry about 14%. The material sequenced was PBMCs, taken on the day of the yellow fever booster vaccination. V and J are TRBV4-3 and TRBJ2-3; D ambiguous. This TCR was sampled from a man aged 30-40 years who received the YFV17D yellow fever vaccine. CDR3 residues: CASSPSVTDTQYF. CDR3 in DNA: TGCGCCAGCAGCCCCTCCGTCACAGATACGCAGTATTTT.